This T cell receptor (beta chain) was retrieved from a study of CD8+CD57+ T cells in acquired aplastic anemia. Study summary: DNA recovered from sorted CD4+ and CD8+ cells had a mean of about 3 ug. Findings and limits, study-wide: Patients and controls were not found to differ significantly in CD8+ Simpson's diversity.

Genomic DNA served as template for TCR beta VDJ and CDR3 profiling. TCRdb recomputed calls from the reads with MiXCR, one row per CDR3 protein. Of some 200,000 distinct CDR3 sequences in the sample, roughly 53% were seen once. Looked up from germline, CDR1 is LNHDA and CDR2 is SQIVND (reference sequence). Between the trimmed V and J ends, which lost 5 bases and 1 base, there was a span of 11 bases. CDR3 length equals 14 residues. The sequenced patients had an expansion of CD8+CD57+ cells seen by flow cytometry. The patients all had a severe acquired aplastic anemia diagnosis. About this clonotype: The antigen is not known.

The material sequenced was sorted CD4+, CD8+, or CD8+CD57+ T cells (not recorded which) from PBMCs. V is TRBV19 and J is TRBJ1-1; D not resolved. This clonotype was sampled from a human donor with aplastic anemia. The CDR3 sequence: CASSLRLGNTEAFF. CDR3 in DNA: TGTGCCAGTAGTTTGCGCCTAGGGAACACTGAAGCTTTCTTT.